This T cell receptor beta chain was retrieved from a study of T-cell memory formation after mild COVID-19. This clonotype was counted only a few times. The V end lost 6 bases, the J end lost 2 bases, and 17 bases lay between the germline ends. The CDR3 contains 14 residues. CDR1 is SQVTM and CDR2 is ANQGSEA in the germline V gene. A single record per CDR3 protein comes from TCRdb applying MiXCR to the 5' RACE reads. Of about 470,000 distinct CDR3 sequences detected, around a quarter appear once; the ten largest clones hold around 12%. This chain links TRBV29-1 with TRBJ2-7; D may be TRBD1 (6 bases). Material: PBMCs or a T cell subset sorted from them (not recorded which). The receptor was isolated from an adult woman who had mild COVID-19 (a few samples of this study predate the infection). Cell type and time point are not known. The CDR3 protein is CSVRGEGPAYEQYF. The CDR3 DNA reads as TGCAGCGTCAGGGGTGAGGGACCCGCCTACGAGCAGTACTTC.